The rows below give T cell receptor beta chains drawn from one sample of a study of blood T cell repertoires in COVID-19. Generated by immunoSEQ multiplex PCR, the TCRdb table keeps only in-frame clones and is missing some. This repertoire shows around 300,000 clones, roughly 90% found once; its top ten account for 0.9% to 1%. The source material was peripheral blood. The source is a woman aged 40 to 49 who had recovered from COVID-19. Each CDR3 is given without its conserved first and last residue.

j_call,v_call,cdr3_aa
TRBJ2-5,TRBV27,ASSYSRVSETQY
TRBJ2-7,TRBV5-6,ASSFSRDRNYEQY
TRBJ2-7,TRBV6-1,ASSDTVGQY
TRBJ1-4,TRBV15,ATSRDAEGNEKLF
TRBJ2-1,TRBV24-1,ATSDSGTSLRDEQF
TRBJ1-1,TRBV7-9,ASRGNTEAF
TRBJ2-3,TRBV7-9,ASSSPILTQY
TRBJ2-3,TRBV3-1/TRBV3-2,ASSLSTSGRASDTQY
TRBJ2-7,TRBV19,ASTPHDGGNEQY
TRBJ2-7,TRBV4-2,ASSQDRSGRADEQY
TRBJ2-3,TRBV7-9,ASSLGVSSTDTQY
TRBJ2-3,TRBV9,ASSGTRGATDTQY
TRBJ1-3,TRBV6-5,ASSPTGDSGNTIY
TRBJ2-7,TRBV11-1,ASSQEGQGGRQY
TRBJ2-7,TRBV7-2,ASIQTISSYEQY
TRBJ2-3,TRBV7-3,ASSLTAAGGTDTQY
TRBJ1-6,TRBV25-1,ASSGRTGSSYNSPLH
TRBJ2-1,TRBV28,ASSRLAGVNEQF
TRBJ1-5,TRBV24-1,ATSDSDRGNQPQH
TRBJ1-1,TRBV2,ASSGQVNTEAF
TRBJ1-6,TRBV9,ASSAPGRRNSPLH
TRBJ2-7,TRBV30,AWSVAAGEQY
TRBJ1-6,TRBV7-3,ASSLERQVGSPLH
TRBJ1-6,TRBV18,ASSPGDSPLH
TRBJ2-3,TRBV24-1,ATSIGRQGATDTQY
TRBJ1-2,TRBV2,AGREQSTDWYT
TRBJ1-5,TRBV7-9,ASSLGQGNQPQH
TRBJ1-2,TRBV6-5,ASSDRTGGGYT
TRBJ1-5,TRBV3-1/TRBV3-2,ASSQSSGQPQH
TRBJ2-6,TRBV28,ASRQRAYSGANVLT
TRBJ2-1,TRBV5-4,ASLRLADSYNEQF
TRBJ1-3,TRBV27,ASSSSPGGSGNTIY
TRBJ2-4,TRBV15,ATSEDRWGAKNIQY
TRBJ2-7,TRBV6-2/TRBV6-3,ASSQLADPSYEQY
TRBJ2-1,TRBV30,AWSGGTNEQF
TRBJ1-5,TRBV19,ASSTGSRGTGGGQPQH
TRBJ2-1,TRBV5-1,ASSLASGKYEQF
TRBJ1-3,TRBV18,ASSPEPGPSPTIY
TRBJ2-2,TRBV18,ASSPIRGQGHGELF
TRBJ1-1,TRBV28,ASSSGQGLTEAF
TRBJ1-5,TRBV19,ASSMSQTDSNQPQH
TRBJ2-7,TRBV18,ASSPPETSVYEQY
TRBJ2-1,TRBV7-3,ASSLISSGSYNEQF
TRBJ2-1,TRBV18,ASSQGPGLPRPNEQF
TRBJ2-7,TRBV14,ASSQESRVPYEQY
TRBJ2-5,TRBV7-9,ASSLDRGSLYQETQY
TRBJ2-5,TRBV7-9,ASSFGRDSSQETQY
TRBJ2-5,TRBV7-2,ASSSLIGVQETQY
TRBJ1-3,TRBV7-9,ASSLHHRRKDTGNTIY
TRBJ1-1,TRBV28,ASSFAGMSTEAF
TRBJ1-5,TRBV28,ASSFSGTAYQPQH
TRBJ2-4,TRBV18,ASSPPPEVSGSNIQY
TRBJ2-1,TRBV10-1,ASSPGTSGYNEQF
TRBJ1-1,TRBV28,ASSFLSNRDRARRVTEAF
TRBJ1-1,TRBV4-1,ASSPPGIQAF
TRBJ2-7,TRBV13,ASSADRSYEQY
TRBJ1-6,TRBV5-6,ASSWDRGSSYNSPLH
TRBJ2-1,TRBV4-2,ASSQVYTLASGSSYNEQF
TRBJ1-1,TRBV20-1,SARAGYEAF
TRBJ2-7,TRBV5-8,ASSYSGSSYEQY